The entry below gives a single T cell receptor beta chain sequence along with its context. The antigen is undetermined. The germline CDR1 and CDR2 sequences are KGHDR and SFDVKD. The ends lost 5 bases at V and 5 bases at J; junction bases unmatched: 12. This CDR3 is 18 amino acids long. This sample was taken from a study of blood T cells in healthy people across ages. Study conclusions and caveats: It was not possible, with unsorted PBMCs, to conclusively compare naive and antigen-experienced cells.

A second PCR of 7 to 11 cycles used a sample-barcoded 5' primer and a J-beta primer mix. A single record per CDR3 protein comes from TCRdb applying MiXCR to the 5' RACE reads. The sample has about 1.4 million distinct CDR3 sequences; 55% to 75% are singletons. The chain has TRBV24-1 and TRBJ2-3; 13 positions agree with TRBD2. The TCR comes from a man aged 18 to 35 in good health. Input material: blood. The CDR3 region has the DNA TGTGCCACCAGTGCCCTGGCCACGGGACTAGCGGGAAAAGATACGCAGTATTTT. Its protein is CATSALATGLAGKDTQYF.